The present T cell receptor (beta chain) was sequenced within a study of metastatic and nonmetastatic thyroid tumors. Study-level background: Comparison of repertoires was carried out across blood and tumor or nodule tissue from malignant and benign thyroid patients. The study, taken as a whole, reports: Benign nodules reportedly had significantly lower TCR beta diversity than malignant thyroid tumors in blood and tumor.

Between the trimmed V and J ends, which lost 3 bases and 3 bases, there was a span of 11 bases. Germline lookup yields CDR1 LNHDA and CDR2 SQIVND (reference sequence). The CDR3 runs 14 residues. Before thyroid surgery, none of the patients had received any treatment. Authors' analysis steps: Built for papillary thyroid cancer, a distant-metastasis classifier drew on CDR3 differences across clinicopathological groups. TCRdb re-called clones from the PCR reads using MiXCR. These V and J calls rely on TCRdb rather than the paper's analysis. Of about 46,000 clones in the sample, around 25% were seen once. This clone has more than one count but fewer than ten. Its antigen is unidentified.

The sample consisted of blood. The source of this sequence is a male donor with papillary thyroid cancer or a benign thyroid nodule (not recorded which). Some clones in this sample may be carry-over from other donors' samples. The chain recombines TRBV19 with TRBJ1-2; perhaps TRBD1 as D (6 bases). The CDR3 DNA reads as TGTGCCAGTAGTATCTATGGGGGCGACTATGGCTACACCTTC. It codes for CASSIYGGDYGYTF.